This entry features one T cell receptor (beta chain) sequence. Which antigen it targets is not known. The input lacks base qualities; no much larger clone sits a single base away. This sample is drawn from a study of T-cell reconstitution after alpha-beta-depleted transplantation in children (dated by TCRdb to about 2016). Looking at the study overall: The study quantitatively tracked T-cell immune reconstitution after TCRalphabeta/CD19-depleted allogeneic hematopoietic cell transplantation in children using TCR repertoire profiling.

Via the germline V gene (reference sequence), CDR1 is LGHDT and CDR2 YNNKEL. Including cysteine and phenylalanine, the CDR3 has 13 amino acids. Of all the DNA, just the CDR3 is kept, 39 bases in frame from base 1. Cut back by 0 bases and 11 bases, the V and J ends lie 8 bases apart. Library generation was performed with PCR. The instrument was an Illumina HiSeq 2500. Molecular barcoding was employed in the preparation of TCR libraries, with unique molecular identifiers being used to normalize TCRbeta repertoire quantification. The raw public reads went through TCRdb reprocessing: fastp at Q25, MiXCR clone calling, in-frame beta chains kept. For every CDR3 protein sequence, its rows merge into one entry that carries the most common genes and DNA. The sample profile shows 200,000 to 250,000 distinct CDR3 sequences; under 9.5% of them were found once. The ten largest clones represent about 6% of the sample.

In this chain, TRBV3-1 is recombined with TRBJ1-6, with no confidently assigned D gene. The TCR sequence derives from a human donor who donated a stem cell graft to a child with acute lymphoblastic leukemia. The sequencing here drew on PBMCs from the stem cell graft donor, taken from the stem cell graft. DNA sequence: TGTGCCAGCAGCCAAGATGATGGAACACCCCTCCACTTT. Its amino acids are CASSQDDGTPLHF.